This TCR beta chain was sequenced in a study of blood T cell repertoires in COVID-19. Study information: The United States, Italy and Spain provided the acute and convalescent COVID-19 samples. PBMCs, B-cell-depleted T cells, or T cells were the source of the cDNA or gDNA that made up the material.

In the original workflow: Reference gene primer amplification gave nucleated cell count estimates. Assay: immunoSEQ multiplex PCR; the TCRdb copy retains only in-frame clones and omits some. That table supplies the V and J calls and clone size; D and trimming were determined from the DNA. This table holds 55,000 to 65,000 clones, roughly 89% found once. V was cut by 2 bases and J by 5 bases, with 12 bases left in between. In germline, CDR1 is SGHTA, CDR2 FQGTGA. This CDR3 is 14 amino acids long. This chain links TRBV7-3 with TRBJ1-1; D possibly corresponds to TRBD1 (5 bases). Sequencing was performed on peripheral blood. The TCR sequence derives from a human donor in a cohort sampled during active COVID-19. As DNA, the CDR3 is TGTGCCAGCAGCTTACAAGGGGCGGGGACTGAAGCTTTCTTT. This sequence encodes CASSLQGAGTEAFF.